Described below is a single TCR beta chain sequence and its context. No antigen is known for it. CDR1 SGHRS and CDR2 YFSETQ come from the germline V gene. CDR3 length: 15 amino acids. Trimming shortened V by 0 bases and J by 6 bases, and 13 bases separated the two germline ends. TCRdb keeps only in-frame clones here, not all; method: immunoSEQ multiplex PCR. The table includes over 150,000 clones, about nine tenths detected once. This entry belongs to a study of T cell responses to AZD1222 COVID-19 vaccine. At the level of the study: Timing groups of about 4 and about 12 weeks for second doses were pooled. Regarding the study as a whole: Sampling captured repertoires only after the peak T cell response. Just a handful of AZD1222 recipients tested seropositive at baseline.

This material consisted of peripheral blood, taken on day 0 of AZD1222 vaccination. The V call is TRBV5-1, the J call TRBJ1-5; tentatively, D is TRBD1 (5 bases). This TCR was sampled from an adult in good health. The DNA for the CDR3 is TGCGCCAGCAGCTTGGACAATAGGGGAACTCAGCCCCAGCATTTT. It is translated as CASSLDNRGTQPQHF.